A single sample gave rise to the 4 T cell receptor beta chains below, sequenced in a study of blood T cell repertoires in COVID-19. Sequencing used immunoSEQ multiplex PCR; TCRdb keeps in-frame clones, though not all of them. The table includes fewer than 250,000 clones, about 88% detected once. The sample was peripheral blood. Receptors were obtained from a man in his 70s with acute or convalescent COVID-19.

This clone has a single count. The genes are TRBV6-5 and TRBJ1-1; D is possibly TRBD1 (5 bases). Germline CDR1 MNHEY, CDR2 SVGAGI. This CDR3 comprises 11 residues. The ends were cut back, 6 bases at V and 5 bases at J, with 7 bases in the middle. The CDR3 reads CASSQGTEAFF. The CDR3 nucleotides are TGTGCCAGCAGCCAGGGAACTGAAGCTTTCTTT.

This chain uses TRBV7-2 with TRBJ2-7; 8 nucleotides align to TRBD1. The germline V gene encodes CDR1 SGHTA and CDR2 FQGNSA. The V gene end was trimmed by 6 bases and the J gene end by 0 bases; junction bases not matched to a gene: 7. The CDR3 length is 15 residues. DNA for the CDR3: TGTGCCAGCAGTACCGGGACAGGATACTCCTACGAGCAGTACTTC. As protein: CASSTGTGYSYEQYF. The variable domain in full, completed from reference TRBV7-2 and TRBJ2-7, reads GAGVSQSPSNKVTEKGKDVELRCDPISGHTALYWYRQSLGQGLEFLIYFQGNSAPDKSGLPSDRFSAERTGGSVSTLTIQRTQQEDSAVYLCASSTGTGYSYEQYFGPGTRLTVT.

This clone was counted a single time. The V call is TRBV5-1, the J call TRBJ2-3; maybe TRBD2 (6 bases). Germline CDR1 SGHRS, CDR2 YFSETQ. V lost 4 bases and J 1 base, leaving 16 bases between the germline ends. The CDR3 is 16 amino acids. The CDR3 region is CASSPIGGGGTDTQYF. In nucleotides, the CDR3 is TGCGCCAGCAGCCCAATCGGGGGAGGTGGCACAGATACGCAGTATTTT.

The V call is TRBV5-1, the J call TRBJ2-1, with D possibly being TRBD1 (6 bases). Trimming took 6 bases from V and 0 from J, leaving 13 bases between them. The CDR3 is 15 amino acids. Germline values: CDR1 SGHRS, CDR2 YFSETQ. CDR3 in DNA: TGCGCCAGCAAGCAGGGGAGCGGCTCCTACAATGAGCAGTTCTTC. It encodes CASKQGSGSYNEQFF.